The rows below give T cell receptor beta chains drawn from one sample of a study of response to subunit inactivated influenza vaccine. MiXCR, run by TCRdb on the RT-PCR reads, gives a single entry per CDR3 protein. Here the sample spans 550,000 to 600,000 distinct CDR3 sequences, 10% to 15% being singletons. The sequencing used PBMCs from blood, collected on the day of vaccination. The receptors were sampled from a man in his forties or fifties who received an inactivated influenza vaccine. CDR3s include the opening cysteine and the closing phenylalanine or tryptophan. The D gene is left open where the match is weak. Clone size is stated in some rows and not others, as once, few, many or a class when expanded.

cdr3_length	v_call	clone_size	d_call	j_call	cdr3_aa	cdr3_nt
16	TRBV4-3	.	TRBD1	TRBJ1-1	CASSQETGAADTEAFF	TGCGCCAGCAGCCAAGAAACAGGGGCCGCCGACACTGAAGCTTTCTTT
13	TRBV12-3/TRBV12-4	many	.	TRBJ2-7	CASSLRGLYEQYF	TGTGCCAGCAGTTTAAGAGGGCTCTACGAGCAGTACTTC
11	TRBV7-2	many	.	TRBJ2-1	CASSLSVVQFF	TGTGCCAGCAGCTTAAGTGTGGTGCAGTTCTTC
13	TRBV20-1	many	.	TRBJ1-2	CSASRDANYGYTF	TGCAGTGCTAGCAGGGACGCAAACTATGGCTACACCTTC
16	TRBV5-5	many	TRBD2	TRBJ2-1	CASSLGGAGGYNEQFF	TGTGCCAGCAGCTTGGGTGGAGCGGGAGGCTACAATGAGCAGTTCTTC
14	TRBV4-3	few	.	TRBJ2-5	CASSHSVQQETQYF	TGCGCCAGCAGCCATTCAGTACAACAAGAGACCCAGTACTTC
15	TRBV20-1	.	TRBD2	TRBJ2-1	CSASQAGALYNEQFF	TGCAGTGCTAGTCAAGCGGGGGCCCTCTACAATGAGCAGTTCTTC
18	TRBV3-1	.	.	TRBJ2-3	CASSQVGGQTHATDTQYF	TGTGCCAGCAGCCAAGTGGGCGGACAGACCCACGCCACAGATACGCAGTATTTT
14	TRBV6-5	few	TRBD2	TRBJ2-2	CASVKAGDTGELFF	TGTGCCAGCGTTAAGGCGGGGGACACCGGGGAGCTGTTTTTT
18	TRBV11-1	.	.	TRBJ2-1	CASSFRGGRWDIYNEQFF	TGTGCCAGCAGCTTTCGTGGGGGAAGGTGGGATATATACAATGAGCAGTTCTTC
13	TRBV10-2	.	.	TRBJ2-1	CASSEYRYNEQFF	TGCGCCAGCAGTGAGTATAGGTACAATGAGCAGTTCTTC
18	TRBV3-1	.	TRBD1	TRBJ2-1	CASCQDRFGRGLGNEQFF	TGTGCCTCCTGCCAAGATCGGTTTGGCAGGGGGCTTGGCAATGAGCAGTTCTTC
15	TRBV5-6	.	.	TRBJ2-1	CASSPARRAWNEQFF	TGTGCCAGCAGCCCTGCCAGGAGGGCCTGGAATGAGCAGTTCTTC
16	TRBV6-5	.	.	TRBJ2-2	CASSYSAGLGGGELFF	TGTGCCAGCAGTTACTCTGCGGGATTAGGCGGCGGGGAGCTGTTTTTT
16	TRBV6-1	many	TRBD2	TRBJ2-2	CASRPRTSGSTGELFF	TGTGCCAGCAGGCCACGGACTAGCGGAAGCACCGGGGAGCTGTTTTTT
15	TRBV5-1	few	.	TRBJ2-5	CASSLSQGQQETQYF	TGCGCCAGCAGCTTGTCACAGGGACAACAAGAGACCCAGTACTTC
15	TRBV5-1	.	TRBD1	TRBJ1-2	CASSFFDREGYGYTF	TGCGCCAGCAGCTTCTTCGACAGGGAGGGCTATGGCTACACCTTC
12	TRBV10-2	many	.	TRBJ2-7	CASSAGTGEQYF	TGCGCCAGCAGTGCTGGGACCGGCGAGCAGTACTTC
14	TRBV10-3	many	TRBD1	TRBJ2-1	CAISRQGLGNEQFF	TGTGCCATCAGTCGACAGGGTCTGGGCAATGAGCAGTTCTTC
14	TRBV20-1	.	TRBD2	TRBJ2-7	CSARDRLAGTEQYF	TGCAGTGCTAGAGATCGGCTAGCGGGAACCGAGCAGTACTTC
11	TRBV29-1	few	.	TRBJ2-1	CSVTGGGEQFF	TGCAGCGTGACAGGAGGGGGTGAGCAGTTCTTC
15	TRBV18	few	TRBD1	TRBJ2-1	CASSPRQGASNEQFF	TGTGCCAGCTCACCTCGACAGGGGGCTAGTAATGAGCAGTTCTTC
14	TRBV5-4	.	TRBD1	TRBJ1-1	CASSDPGGSTEAFF	TGTGCCAGCAGCGATCCAGGGGGCTCAACTGAAGCTTTCTTT